This T cell receptor (beta chain) came from a study of regulatory T cells in long-lasting Graves disease. Whole-study context: Over-5-year antithyroid drug use with positive TSH receptor antibodies defined persistent Graves' disease in the study.

Study conclusions and caveats: Relative to new patients (966), persistent patients exhibited greater sharing of public clonotypes (around 2,500).

The time point: persistent/refractory GD, antithyroid drugs over 5 years with positive TRAb. PBMC RNA served as the TCR library source. Peripheral blood, around 9.9 milliliters per patient, was collected in EDTA tubes. CDR3 length equals 13 residues. Trimming left V 2 bases short and J 4 bases short, with 8 bases between. CDR1 MNHEY and CDR2 SVGAGI come from the germline V gene. This clonotype was seen repeatedly, ten times or more. What it binds is not known. The TCR beta library used iRepertoire HTBI primers with Arm-PCR amplification of CDR3. Authors' methods: Across the samples, identification revealed 55 to 75 TRBV and over 12 TRBJ segments. From the multiplex PCR reads, TCRdb called clonotypes with MiXCR, one entry per CDR3 protein. V and J calls and clone size were set by TCRdb, not the authors. The sample lists roughly 700,000 distinct CDR3 sequences, 25% to 30% seen once, with under 55% in the top ten.

The sequencing here drew on peripheral blood mononuclear cells (PBMCs), taken when the disease was refractory, from a patient treated with antithyroid drugs. The chain uses TRBV6-5 and TRBJ1-2; no clear D. The TCR sequence derives from a female donor with Graves disease. CDR3 sequence reads: CASSYRQFYGYTF. CDR3 coding DNA: TGTGCCAGCAGTTACCGGCAGTTCTATGGCTACACCTTC.